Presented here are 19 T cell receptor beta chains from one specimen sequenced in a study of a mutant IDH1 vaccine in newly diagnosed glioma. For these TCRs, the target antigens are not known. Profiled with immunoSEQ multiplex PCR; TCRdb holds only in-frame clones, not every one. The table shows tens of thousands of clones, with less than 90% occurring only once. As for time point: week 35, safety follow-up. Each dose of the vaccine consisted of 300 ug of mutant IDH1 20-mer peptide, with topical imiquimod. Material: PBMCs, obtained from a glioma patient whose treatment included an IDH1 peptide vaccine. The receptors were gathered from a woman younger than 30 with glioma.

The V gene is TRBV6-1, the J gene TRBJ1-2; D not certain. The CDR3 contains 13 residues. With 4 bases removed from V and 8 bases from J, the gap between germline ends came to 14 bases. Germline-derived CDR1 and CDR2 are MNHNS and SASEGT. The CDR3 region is CASSAREGFGYTF. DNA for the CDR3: TGTGCCAGCAGTGCTAGGGAGGGTTTCGGCTACACCTTC.

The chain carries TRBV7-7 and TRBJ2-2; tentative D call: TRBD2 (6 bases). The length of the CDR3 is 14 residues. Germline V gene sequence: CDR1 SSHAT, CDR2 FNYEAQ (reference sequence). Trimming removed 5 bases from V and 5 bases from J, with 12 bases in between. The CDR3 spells CASSKGLATGELFF. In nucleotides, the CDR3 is TGTGCCAGCAGCAAGGGGCTAGCGACCGGGGAGCTGTTTTTT.

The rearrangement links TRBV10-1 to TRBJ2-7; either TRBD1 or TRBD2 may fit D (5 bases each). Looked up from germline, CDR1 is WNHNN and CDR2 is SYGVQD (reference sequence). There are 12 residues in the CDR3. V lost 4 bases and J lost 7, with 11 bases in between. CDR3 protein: CASSVGVSEQYF. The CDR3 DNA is TGCGCCAGCAGTGTGGGGGTGAGTGAGCAGTACTTC.

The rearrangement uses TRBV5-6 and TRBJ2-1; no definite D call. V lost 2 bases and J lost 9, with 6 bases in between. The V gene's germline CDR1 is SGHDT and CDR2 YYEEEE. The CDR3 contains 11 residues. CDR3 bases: TGTGCCAGCAGCTTTTCGGCTGAGCAGTTCTTC. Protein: CASSFSAEQFF.

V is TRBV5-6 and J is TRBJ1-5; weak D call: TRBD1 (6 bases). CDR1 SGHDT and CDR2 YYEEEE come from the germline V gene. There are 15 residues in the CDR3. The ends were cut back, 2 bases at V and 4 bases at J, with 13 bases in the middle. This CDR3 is CASSFAGGENQPQHF. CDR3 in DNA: TGTGCCAGCAGCTTCGCTGGGGGCGAGAATCAGCCCCAGCATTTT.

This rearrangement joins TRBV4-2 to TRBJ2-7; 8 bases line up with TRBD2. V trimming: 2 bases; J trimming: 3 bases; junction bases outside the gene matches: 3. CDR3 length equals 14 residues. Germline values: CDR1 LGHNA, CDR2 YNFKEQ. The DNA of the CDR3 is TGTGCCAGCAGCCAAACTAGCGGATTCTACGAGCAGTACTTC. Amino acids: CASSQTSGFYEQYF.

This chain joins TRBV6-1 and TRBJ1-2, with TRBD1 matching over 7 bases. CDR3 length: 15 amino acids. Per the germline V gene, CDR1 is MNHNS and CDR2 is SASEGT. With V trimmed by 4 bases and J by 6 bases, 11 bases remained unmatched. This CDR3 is CASSGTRTGWDGYTF. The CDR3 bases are TGTGCCAGCAGTGGAACAAGGACAGGCTGGGATGGCTACACCTTC.

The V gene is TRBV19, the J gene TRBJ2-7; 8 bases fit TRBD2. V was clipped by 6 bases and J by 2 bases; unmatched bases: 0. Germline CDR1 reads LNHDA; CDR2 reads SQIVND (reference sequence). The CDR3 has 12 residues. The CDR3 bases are TGTGCCAGTAGCGGGGGGGCCTACGAGCAGTACTTC. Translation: CASSGGAYEQYF.

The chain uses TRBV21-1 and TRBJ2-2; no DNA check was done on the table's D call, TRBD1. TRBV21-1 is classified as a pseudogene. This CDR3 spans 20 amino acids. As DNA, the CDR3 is TGTGCCAGCAGCATGGCCCGGGACAGGGATTTCCCTAAGGACACCGGGGAGCTGTTTTTT. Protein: CASSMARDRDFPKDTGELFF.

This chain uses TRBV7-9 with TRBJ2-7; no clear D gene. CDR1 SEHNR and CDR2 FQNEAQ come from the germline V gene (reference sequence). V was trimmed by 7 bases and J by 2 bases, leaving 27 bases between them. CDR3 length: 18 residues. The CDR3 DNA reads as TGTGCCAGCACCCCCTTCTCCTGGGTCAACCATACCCCCTACGAGCAGTACTTC. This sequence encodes CASTPFSWVNHTPYEQYF.

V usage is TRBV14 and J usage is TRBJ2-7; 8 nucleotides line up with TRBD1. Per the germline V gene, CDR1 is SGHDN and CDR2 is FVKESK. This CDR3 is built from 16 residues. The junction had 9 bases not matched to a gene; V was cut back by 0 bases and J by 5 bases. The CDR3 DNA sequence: TGTGCCAGCAGCCAAGACCCGTGGACAGGGAAGCACGAGCAGTACTTC. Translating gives CASSQDPWTGKHEQYF.

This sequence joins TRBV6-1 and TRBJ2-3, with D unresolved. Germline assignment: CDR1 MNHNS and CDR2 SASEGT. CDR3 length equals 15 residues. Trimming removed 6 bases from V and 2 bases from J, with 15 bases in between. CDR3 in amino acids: CASSSLQKLTDTQYF. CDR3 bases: TGTGCCAGCAGCTCACTCCAGAAACTCACAGATACGCAGTATTTT.

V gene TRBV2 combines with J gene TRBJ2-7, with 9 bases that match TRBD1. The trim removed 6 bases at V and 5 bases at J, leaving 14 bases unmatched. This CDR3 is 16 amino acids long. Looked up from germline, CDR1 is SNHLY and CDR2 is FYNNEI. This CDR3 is CASSLPDRDRDDEQYF. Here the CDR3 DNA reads TGTGCCAGCAGCCTACCGGACCGGGACAGGGACGACGAGCAGTACTTC. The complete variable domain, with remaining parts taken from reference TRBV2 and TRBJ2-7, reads EPEVTQTPSHQVTQMGQEVILRCVPISNHLYFYWYRQILGQKVEFLVSFYNNEISEKSEIFDDQFSVERPDGSNFTLKIRSTKLEDSAMYFCASSLPDRDRDDEQYFGPGTRLTVT.

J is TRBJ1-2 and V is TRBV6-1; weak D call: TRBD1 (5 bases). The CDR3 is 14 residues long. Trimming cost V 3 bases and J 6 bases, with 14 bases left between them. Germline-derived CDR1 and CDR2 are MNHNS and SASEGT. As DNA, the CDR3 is TGTGCCAGCAGTGATGGAGGGGATTGGGATGGCTACACCTTC. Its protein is CASSDGGDWDGYTF.

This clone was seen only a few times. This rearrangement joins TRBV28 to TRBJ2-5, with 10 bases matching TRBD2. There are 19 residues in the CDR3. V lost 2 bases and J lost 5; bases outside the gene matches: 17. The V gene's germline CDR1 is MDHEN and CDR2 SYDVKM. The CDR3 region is CASSLPPAGGMGVRETQYF. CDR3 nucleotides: TGTGCCAGCAGTTTACCCCCAGCGGGAGGGATGGGCGTGCGGGAGACCCAGTACTTC.

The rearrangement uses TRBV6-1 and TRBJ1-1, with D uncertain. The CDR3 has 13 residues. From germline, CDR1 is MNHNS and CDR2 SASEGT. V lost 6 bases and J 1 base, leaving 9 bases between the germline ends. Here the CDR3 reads CASSGLENTEAFF. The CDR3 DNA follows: TGTGCCAGCAGCGGATTAGAGAACACTGAAGCTTTCTTT.

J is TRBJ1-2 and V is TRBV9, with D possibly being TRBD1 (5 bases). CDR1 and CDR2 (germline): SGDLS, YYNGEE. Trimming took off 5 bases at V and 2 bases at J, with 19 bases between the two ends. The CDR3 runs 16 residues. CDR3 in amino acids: CASRGFSRDGNYGYTF. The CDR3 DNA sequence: TGTGCCAGCAGGGGTTTTTCCCGGGACGGCAACTATGGCTACACCTTC.

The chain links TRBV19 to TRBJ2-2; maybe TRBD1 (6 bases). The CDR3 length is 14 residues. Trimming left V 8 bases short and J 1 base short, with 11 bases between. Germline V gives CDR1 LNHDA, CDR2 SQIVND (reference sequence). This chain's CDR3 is CASLGAQNTGELFF. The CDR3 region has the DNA TGTGCCAGTTTGGGGGCGCAGAACACCGGGGAGCTGTTTTTT.

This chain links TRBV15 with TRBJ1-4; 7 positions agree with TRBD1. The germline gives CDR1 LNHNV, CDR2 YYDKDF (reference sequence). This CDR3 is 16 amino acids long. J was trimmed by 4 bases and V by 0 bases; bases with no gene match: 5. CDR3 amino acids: CATSRDMGQINEKLFF. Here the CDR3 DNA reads TGTGCCACCAGCAGAGATATGGGACAGATTAATGAAAAACTGTTTTTT.